This T cell receptor beta chain was documented in a study of metastatic and nonmetastatic thyroid tumors. Whole-study context: Repertoire data that came from the blood and tumor or nodule tissue of malignant and benign thyroid patients were compared. Study-wide results and limits: According to reports, the diversity of TCR beta was significantly higher in malignant thyroid tumors than in benign nodules, and this held in both blood and tumor samples.

The CDR3 loop spans 14 amino acids. Trimming took 3 bases from V and 8 from J; bases not matched to a gene: 5. The germline V gene encodes CDR1 KGHDR and CDR2 SFDVKD. This clone has ten or more counts. The antigen is undetermined. TCRdb re-called the PCR reads through MiXCR. The data hold about 21,000 clones, with 28% observed a single time. There were no patients who had received any treatment before thyroid surgery. The chain is built from TRBV24-1 and TRBJ1-4; TRBD1 matches 7 bases. Sample: tumor tissue. The receptor was derived from a male donor with papillary thyroid cancer or a benign thyroid nodule (not recorded which). Some clones in this sample may be carry-over from other donors' samples. As DNA, the CDR3 is TGTGCCACCAGTGATAAAGGGGGCAAGGAAAAACTGTTTTTT. Encoded protein: CATSDKGGKEKLFF.